This passage covers 29 T cell receptor beta chains from one sample sequenced in a study of T cells in Graves' hyperthyroidism and ophthalmopathy. From RNA transcripts, TCR beta CDR3 regions were amplified. Primed by the HTBI set, a first-round RT-PCR was run on the TCR CDR3. Each CDR3 protein gets one entry after TCRdb re-called the multiplex PCR reads with MiXCR. The sample comprises a few hundred thousand distinct CDR3 sequences, over 15% of which are singletons, and about 50% rests with the top ten. The sequenced material came from blood. These TCRs come from a woman aged 60 to 75 with Graves' ophthalmopathy.

This clonotype was recorded at least ten times. The chain joins TRBV2 to TRBJ2-1; 7 positions match TRBD2. V was clipped by 8 bases and J by 2 bases; unmatched bases: 6. This CDR3 region has 14 residues. Looked up from germline, CDR1 is SNHLY and CDR2 is FYNNEI. The DNA for the CDR3 is TGTGCCAGCTTCCTAGCGGCAACCTACAATGAGCAGTTCTTC. Amino acid sequence: CASFLAATYNEQFF.

This clonotype was recorded many times. The V and J genes are TRBV11-3 and TRBJ2-5; D may be TRBD2 (5 bases). Germline V lookup: CDR1 SGHNT, CDR2 YENEEA. CDR3 length equals 14 residues. Trimming stripped 1 base from V and 3 bases from J, with 9 bases between. The CDR3 loop is CASSLGGAEETQYF. The CDR3, as DNA: TGTGCCAGCAGCTTAGGGGGAGCGGAAGAGACCCAGTACTTC. The whole variable domain, remainder taken from reference TRBV11-3 and TRBJ2-5, is EAGVVQSPRYKIIEKKQPVAFWCNPISGHNTLYWYLQNLGQGPELLIRYENEEAVDDSQLPKDRFSAERLKGVDSTLKIQPAELGDSAVYLCASSLGGAEETQYFGPGTRLLVL.

The rearrangement uses TRBV5-4 and TRBJ2-1; 16 nucleotides align to TRBD2. CDR1 SGHNT and CDR2 YYREEE come from the germline V gene (reference sequence). After removal of 10 bases from V and 4 bases from J, the junction contained 5 bases not matched to a gene. The CDR3 has 15 amino acids. The CDR3 nucleotides are TGTGCCGGGGGACTAGCGGGAGGGAAATACAATGAGCAGTTCTTC. Protein sequence: CAGGLAGGKYNEQFF.

Ten or more counts support this clonotype. The V and J genes are TRBV28 and TRBJ2-5, with D perhaps TRBD1 (5 bases). The CDR3 runs to 14 residues. Germline V CDR1 and CDR2: MDHEN, SYDVKM. The V end was cut by 2 bases, the J end by 3 bases, with 10 bases between. Here the CDR3 DNA reads TGTGCCAGCAGTTTACCTGCAGGGAAAGAGACCCAGTACTTC. Residues: CASSLPAGKETQYF.

For this clonotype: Given a much more abundant clone one base away, this may be a read error. The chain carries TRBV28 and TRBJ1-6; no clear D gene. Germline CDR1 and CDR2: MDHEN and SYDVKM. This CDR3 has 12 amino acids. The CDR3 protein is CASTTTNPPLHF. The CDR3 bases are TGTGCCAGCACTACCACTAATCCACCCCTCCACTTT. Filled out from reference TRBV28 and TRBJ1-6, the complete variable domain reads DVKVTQSSRYLVKRTGEKVFLECVQDMDHENMFWYRQDPGLGLRLIYFSYDVKMKEKGDIPEGYSVSREKKERFSLILESASTNQTSMYLCASTTTNPPLHFGNGTRLTVT.

The chain joins TRBV5-6 to TRBJ2-6; tentative D call: TRBD2 (6 bases). Germline CDR1 SGHDT, CDR2 YYEEEE. Trimming cost V 3 bases and J 6 bases, with 10 bases left between them. The CDR3 loop spans 14 amino acids. CDR3 residues: CASSSPGEANVLTF. The CDR3 coding sequence is TGTGCCAGCAGCTCCCCGGGAGAGGCCAACGTCCTGACTTTC.

This clonotype appeared many times. CDR3 region: CASSSPRQGAQRETQYF. The DNA for the CDR3 is TGTGCCAGCAGTTCGCCGAGACAGGGGGCGCAACGAGAGACCCAGTACTTC. The chain couples TRBV12-3 or TRBV12-4 to TRBJ2-5, with TRBD1 matching over 10 bases. The ends lost 4 bases at V and 4 bases at J; junction bases unmatched: 12. The length of the CDR3 is 17 residues.

This clonotype has a count of ten or more. This rearrangement joins TRBV27 to TRBJ1-2; the D gene is possibly TRBD1 (5 bases). This CDR3 is 15 amino acids long. CDR1 and CDR2 (germline): MNHEY, SMNVEV (reference sequence). V was clipped by 5 bases and J by 0 bases, with 13 bases between them. DNA of the CDR3: TGTGCCAGCAGTGTTTCGACAGCAACTAACTATGGCTACACCTTC. Translated: CASSVSTATNYGYTF.

The chain couples TRBV5-5 to TRBJ1-2, with D perhaps TRBD1 (5 bases). V was shortened by 0 bases and J by 8 bases, with 17 bases between the two germline ends. Germline CDR1 and CDR2: SGHKS and YYEKEE (reference sequence). CDR3 length: 15 amino acids. CDR3 in amino acids: CASSLAGAGKVGYTF. The CDR3 DNA is TGTGCCAGCAGCTTGGCCGGGGCAGGGAAAGTCGGCTACACCTTC.

This clonotype has at least ten counts. The chain is built from TRBV5-1 and TRBJ1-2; possible D gene TRBD1, 5 bases. This CDR3 comprises 14 residues. In germline, CDR1 is SGHRS, CDR2 YFSETQ. V was pared by 4 bases and J by 7 bases, with 17 bases between. The CDR3 DNA sequence: TGCGCCAGCAGCGCGGTCGGGGGGTCGCGTGGCTACACCTTC. It yields the protein CASSAVGGSRGYTF.

This clonotype was counted ten times or more. The chain combines TRBV12-3 or TRBV12-4 with TRBJ2-1, with D possibly being TRBD2 (5 bases). V was trimmed by 0 bases and J by 9 bases, leaving 15 bases between them. The CDR3 length is 15 residues. CDR3 sequence (DNA): TGTGCCAGCAGTTTAGCGCTTCTAGCTCAAGGTGAGCAGTTCTTC. Encoded protein: CASSLALLAQGEQFF.

This chain connects TRBV5-1 to TRBJ2-7; perhaps TRBD2 as D (5 bases). This CDR3 spans 15 amino acids. V gave up 0 bases and J gave up 1 base, with 11 bases separating them. Germline loops: CDR1 SGHRS, CDR2 YFSETQ. The CDR3 nucleotides read TGCGCCAGCAGCTTGGAGGGCGGGTTATCCTACGAGCAGTACTTC. The encoded protein is CASSLEGGLSYEQYF.

This clonotype was found once. The chain carries TRBV24-1 and TRBJ1-2; D is perhaps TRBD1 (5 bases). V was trimmed by 3 bases and J by 3 bases, leaving 10 bases between them. The CDR3 is made up of 14 amino acids. Germline CDR1 and CDR2: KGHDR and SFDVKD. For the CDR3, the DNA is TGTGCCACCAGTGATATGACAGTAGACTATGGCTACACCTTC. Translated: CATSDMTVDYGYTF.

This clonotype was observed at least ten times. The chain uses TRBV18 and TRBJ1-1, with 11 bases matching TRBD1. The CDR3 length is 14 residues. V shed 3 bases, J shed 5 bases, and the junction held 2 bases outside the gene matches. Germline V lookup: CDR1 KGHSH, CDR2 LQKENI. As DNA, the CDR3 is TGTGCCAGCTCACCGGACAGGGGGCAAACTGAAGCTTTCTTT. It is translated as CASSPDRGQTEAFF.

The chain recombines TRBV7-9 with TRBJ1-5; D may be TRBD1 (5 bases). The germline V gene has CDR1 SEHNR and CDR2 FQNEAQ (reference sequence). The CDR3 is 13 residues long. With 4 bases removed from V and 8 bases from J, the gap between germline ends came to 12 bases. Written as DNA, the CDR3 is TGTGCCAGCAGCTCTCAACCGGGGGAGCCCCAGCATTTT. Protein: CASSSQPGEPQHF. The whole variable domain, remainder taken from reference TRBV7-9 and TRBJ1-5, is DTGVSQNPRHKITKRGQNVTFRCDPISEHNRLYWYRQTLGQGPEFLTYFQNEAQLEKSRLLSDRFSAERPKGSFSTLEIQRTEQGDSAMYLCASSSQPGEPQHFGDGTRLSIL.

This clonotype was seen at least ten times. This chain joins TRBV20-1 and TRBJ2-1; 14 positions match TRBD2. This CDR3 is built from 13 residues. Unmatched junction bases numbered 3, after V lost 6 bases and J lost 8 bases. Germline CDR1 and CDR2: DFQATT and SNEGSKA (reference sequence). The CDR3 protein is CSAPGLAGDEQFF. The CDR3 coding sequence is TGCAGTGCGCCGGGACTAGCGGGGGATGAGCAGTTCTTC.

This clonotype was recorded at least ten times. The CDR3 sequence is CASSLGRGTYEQYF. The CDR3 DNA reads TGTGCCAGCAGCTTAGGTCGAGGGACCTACGAGCAGTACTTC. This chain uses TRBV7-2 with TRBJ2-7, with D perhaps matching TRBD2 (5 bases). The CDR3 contains 14 residues. CDR1 and CDR2 (germline): SGHTA, FQGNSA. V lost 1 base and J 2 bases, leaving 9 bases between the germline ends.

This clonotype was counted between two and nine times. This chain connects TRBV18 to TRBJ1-1, with 7 bases matching TRBD1. CDR3 length: 14 residues. CDR1 is KGHSH and CDR2 is LQKENI in the germline V gene. Unmatched junction bases numbered 3, after V lost 3 bases and J lost 2 bases. In nucleotides, the CDR3 is TGTGCCAGCTCACCCCAGGGGGAAAACACTGAAGCTTTCTTT. This gives the protein CASSPQGENTEAFF.

In its sample, this clonotype was seen many times. The chain carries TRBV20-1 and TRBJ1-5; the D is unclear. The CDR3 has 16 residues. The V gene's germline CDR1 is DFQATT and CDR2 SNEGSKA (reference sequence). V was shortened by 1 base and J by 3 bases, with 16 bases between the two germline ends. CDR3 region: CSARARSGGLNQPQHF. CDR3 nucleotide sequence: TGCAGTGCTAGAGCCCGGTCGGGCGGCCTCAATCAGCCCCAGCATTTT.

The chain combines TRBV5-6 with TRBJ1-1, with 9 bases that match TRBD1. Germline CDR1 is SGHDT and CDR2 is YYEEEE. The trim removed 3 bases at V and 1 base at J, leaving 4 bases unmatched. The CDR3 is made up of 15 amino acids. CDR3 in DNA: TGTGCCAGCAGCTCGGACAGGGGACGGAACACTGAAGCTTTCTTT. Amino acids: CASSSDRGRNTEAFF.

As concerns this clonotype: A read error is possible here, since a much larger clone lies one base away. V is TRBV5-1 and J is TRBJ2-7, with 9 nucleotides matching TRBD1. There are 12 residues in the CDR3. Germline CDR1 and CDR2: SGHRS and YFSETQ. V lost 8 bases, J lost 9 bases, and 9 bases stayed unmatched. DNA of the CDR3: TGCGCCAGTAGGACAGGGGATAGAGCGCAGTACTTC. This encodes CASRTGDRAQYF.

This clonotype was counted ten times or more. V and J are TRBV5-1 and TRBJ1-1; tentative D call: TRBD1 (6 bases). CDR3 length equals 14 residues. V dropped 3 bases and J dropped 4 bases, with 13 bases sitting between them. Germline CDR1 is SGHRS and CDR2 is YFSETQ. The CDR3 DNA is TGCGCCAGCAGCTCCTTCGCGGGGGCCACTGAAGCTTTCTTT. It encodes CASSSFAGATEAFF.

This clonotype was observed a handful of times. The chain couples TRBV4-1 to TRBJ2-7; the match to TRBD2 covers 12 bases. This CDR3 has 16 amino acids. V lost 4 bases to trimming and J lost 7 bases; unmatched junction nucleotides: 11. Per germline, CDR1 MGHRA and CDR2 YSYEKL. CDR3: CASSPRGLAGFVEQYF. CDR3 nucleotide sequence: TGCGCCAGCAGCCCCCGTGGACTAGCGGGATTCGTGGAGCAGTACTTC.

This clonotype came up many times. J is TRBJ1-5 and V is TRBV6-1, with D unclear. Germline V gene lookup returns CDR1 MNHNS and CDR2 SASEGT. V was pared by 5 bases and J by 2 bases, with 10 bases between. This CDR3 is built from 14 residues. For the CDR3, the DNA is TGTGCCAGCAGTTACGGGGTTGGCAATCAGCCCCAGCATTTT. This gives the protein CASSYGVGNQPQHF.

This clonotype has at least ten counts. J is TRBJ2-3 and V is TRBV6-1; TRBD1 is a possible D gene (6 bases). Trimming shortened V by 8 bases and J by 0 bases, and 9 bases separated the two germline ends. CDR1 MNHNS and CDR2 SASEGT come from the germline V gene. This CDR3 has 13 amino acids. CDR3 in DNA: TGTGCCAGCCAGGGGTACAGCACAGATACGCAGTATTTT. This encodes CASQGYSTDTQYF.

The table lists this clonotype with a few counts. The V and J genes are TRBV7-2 and TRBJ1-3, with 8 nucleotides matching TRBD1. Per the germline V gene, CDR1 is SGHTA and CDR2 is FQGNSA. Trimming took 3 bases from V and 3 from J; bases not matched to a gene: 4. This CDR3 is 15 amino acids long. CDR3 bases: TGTGCCAGCAGCTTTGGGACAGGCCATGGAAACACCATATATTTT. Its protein product is CASSFGTGHGNTIYF.

This clonotype appeared a few times. V gene TRBV4-3 combines with J gene TRBJ1-3; no firm D call. The CDR3 extends over 16 amino acids. CDR1 and CDR2 from the germline V gene are LGHNA and YSLEER. The germline V and J ends were trimmed by 0 bases and 2 bases, with 11 bases remaining between them. DNA for the CDR3: TGCGCCAGCAGCCAAGACCCGTGGGGAGCTGGAAACACCATATATTTT. Residues: CASSQDPWGAGNTIYF.

This clonotype was recorded many times. The rearrangement links TRBV20-1 to TRBJ2-3; TRBD2 might be the D (6 bases). The germline V gene has CDR1 DFQATT and CDR2 SNEGSKA (reference sequence). The CDR3 is made up of 14 amino acids. V lost 6 bases to trimming and J lost 1 base, with 14 bases between them. This CDR3 is CSAPLTGGTDTQYF. In DNA form, the CDR3 reads TGCAGTGCACCTTTGACGGGAGGCACAGATACGCAGTATTTT.

This clonotype was seen at least ten times. The V gene is TRBV3-1, the J gene TRBJ1-1; D is ambiguous. The germline gives CDR1 LGHDT, CDR2 YNNKEL (reference sequence). There are 15 residues in the CDR3. With 1 base removed from V and 1 base from J, the gap between germline ends came to 10 bases. The CDR3 loop is CASSQVVMGNTEAFF. In nucleotides, the CDR3 is TGTGCCAGCAGCCAAGTGGTAATGGGGAACACTGAAGCTTTCTTT. The full variable domain, with the rest looked up from reference TRBV3-1 and TRBJ1-1, is DTAVSQTPKYLVTQMGNDKSIKCEQNLGHDTMYWYKQDSKKFLKIMFSYNNKELIINETVPNRFSPKSPDKAHLNLHINSLELGDSAVYFCASSQVVMGNTEAFFGQGTRLTVV.